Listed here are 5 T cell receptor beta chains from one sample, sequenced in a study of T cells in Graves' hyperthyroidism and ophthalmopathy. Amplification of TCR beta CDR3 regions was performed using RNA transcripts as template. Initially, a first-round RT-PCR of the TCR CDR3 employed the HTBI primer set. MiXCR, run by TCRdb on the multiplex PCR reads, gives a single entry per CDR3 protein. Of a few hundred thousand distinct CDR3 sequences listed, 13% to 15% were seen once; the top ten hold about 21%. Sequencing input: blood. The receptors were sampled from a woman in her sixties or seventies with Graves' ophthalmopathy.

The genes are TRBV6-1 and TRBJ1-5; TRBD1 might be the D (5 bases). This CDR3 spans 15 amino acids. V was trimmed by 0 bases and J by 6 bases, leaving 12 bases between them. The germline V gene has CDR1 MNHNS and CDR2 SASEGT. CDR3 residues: CASSEAYGGSQPQHF. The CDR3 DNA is TGTGCCAGCAGTGAAGCGTATGGGGGGAGTCAGCCCCAGCATTTT.

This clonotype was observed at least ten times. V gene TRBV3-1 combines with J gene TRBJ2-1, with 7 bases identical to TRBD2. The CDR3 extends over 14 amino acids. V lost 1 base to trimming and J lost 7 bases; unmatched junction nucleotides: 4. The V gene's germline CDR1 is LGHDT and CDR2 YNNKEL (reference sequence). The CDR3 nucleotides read TGTGCCAGCAGCCAAGGTAGGACTAGTAATGAGCAGTTCTTC. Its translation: CASSQGRTSNEQFF.

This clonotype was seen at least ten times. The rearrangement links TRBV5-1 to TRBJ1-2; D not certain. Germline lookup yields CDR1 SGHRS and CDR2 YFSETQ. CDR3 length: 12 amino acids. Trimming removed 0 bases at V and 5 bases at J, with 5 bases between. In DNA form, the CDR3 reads TGCGCCAGCAGCTTGGTAGGGTATGGCTACACCTTC. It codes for CASSLVGYGYTF.

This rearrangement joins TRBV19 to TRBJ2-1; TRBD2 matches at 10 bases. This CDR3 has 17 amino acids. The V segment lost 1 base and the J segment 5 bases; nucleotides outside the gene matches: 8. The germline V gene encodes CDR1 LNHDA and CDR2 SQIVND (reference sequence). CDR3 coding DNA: TGTGCCAGTAGTATAGGGGGCCTAGCGGGGGTACACAATGAGCAGTTCTTC. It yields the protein CASSIGGLAGVHNEQFF.

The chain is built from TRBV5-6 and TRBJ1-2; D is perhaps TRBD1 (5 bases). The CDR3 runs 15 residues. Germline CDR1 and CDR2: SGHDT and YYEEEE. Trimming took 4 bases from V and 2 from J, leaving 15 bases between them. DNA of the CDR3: TGTGCCAGCAGCGAACCGGGACGTAACAACTATGGCTACACCTTC. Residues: CASSEPGRNNYGYTF.